These 18 T cell receptor beta chains originate from one sample sequenced in a study of T-cell memory formation after mild COVID-19. TCRdb processed the 5' RACE reads anew with MiXCR; each CDR3 protein has one entry. This sample carries about 350,000 distinct CDR3 sequences, roughly 13% of them seen once, and the ten largest clones take 22%. What was sequenced was PBMCs or a T cell subset sorted from them (not recorded which). The receptors derive from a man between 18 and 29 years old who had mild COVID-19 (a few samples of this study predate the infection). Cell type and time point are not known.

The table lists this clonotype with many counts. The chain couples TRBV29-1 to TRBJ2-6, with TRBD1 as a possible D gene (6 bases). The CDR3 length is 16 residues. Germline V CDR1 and CDR2: SQVTM, ANQGSEA. V lost 3 bases and J lost 0, with 12 bases in between. The CDR3 spells CSVERDTDSGANVLTF. CDR3 in DNA: TGCAGCGTTGAGAGGGACACTGACTCTGGGGCCAACGTCCTGACTTTC.

As to this clonotype: The junction departs from the called germline gene at one end, perhaps through a read error. This chain links TRBV7-8 with TRBJ2-2; tentative D call: TRBD2 (6 bases). CDR3 length equals 15 residues. The V gene's germline CDR1 is SGHVS and CDR2 FQNEAQ. Here the CDR3 reads CASSLAPSLPGELFF. CDR3 nucleotide sequence: TGTGCCAGCAGCCTAGCGCCTTCCCTCCCCGGGGAGCTGTTTTTT. The full variable domain, with the rest looked up from reference TRBV7-8 and TRBJ2-2, is GAGVSQSPRYKVAKRGQDVALRCDPISGHVSLFWYQQALGQGPEFLTYFQNEAQLDKSGLPSDRFFAERPEGSVSTLKIQRTQQEDSAVYLCASSLAPSLPGELFFGEGSRLTVL.

V and J are TRBV10-1 and TRBJ1-1; D is unclear. Germline lookup yields CDR1 WNHNN and CDR2 SYGVQD (reference sequence). V was clipped by 3 bases and J by 4 bases, with 9 bases between them. The CDR3 totals 13 residues. CDR3 nucleotide sequence: TGCGCCAGCAGTGATTCGCGGGGCACTGAAGCTTTCTTT. Its protein is CASSDSRGTEAFF.

The genes are TRBV5-1 and TRBJ1-5, with D unresolved. CDR3 length equals 16 residues. The V end lost 4 bases, the J end lost 5 bases, and 19 bases lay between the germline ends. Per the germline V gene, CDR1 is SGHRS and CDR2 is YFSETQ. The CDR3 spells CASSLVPMEGYQPQHF. CDR3 nucleotide sequence: TGCGCCAGCAGCCTCGTGCCTATGGAGGGATATCAGCCCCAGCATTTT.

This clonotype was detected a few times. The chain links TRBV7-8 to TRBJ2-5; D ambiguous. CDR1 and CDR2 (germline): SGHVS, FQNEAQ. The CDR3 is made up of 13 amino acids. The ends were cut back, 0 bases at V and 5 bases at J, with 7 bases in the middle. The chain's CDR3 is CASSLARPETQYF. In nucleotides, the CDR3 is TGTGCCAGCAGCTTAGCCCGGCCCGAGACCCAGTACTTC.

This clonotype was seen a handful of times. The chain joins TRBV7-2 to TRBJ2-2; the D gene could be TRBD1 or TRBD2 (5 bases each). Per germline, CDR1 SGHTA and CDR2 FQGNSA. V was shortened by 6 bases and J by 3 bases, with 14 bases between the two germline ends. The CDR3 is 15 amino acids. DNA for the CDR3: TGTGCCAGCAGTTCCCGTCTGGGGGACACCGGGGAGCTGTTTTTT. It is translated as CASSSRLGDTGELFF.

This clonotype has at least ten counts. The V call is TRBV7-2, the J call TRBJ2-2, with D possibly matching TRBD2 (6 bases). Germline loops: CDR1 SGHTA, CDR2 FQGNSA. The CDR3 covers 16 residues. Deletions cut 3 bases from V and 0 bases from J, with 11 bases between. The CDR3 bases are TGTGCCAGCAGCTTCGCCGGGACTCCGAACACCGGGGAGCTGTTTTTT. Protein sequence: CASSFAGTPNTGELFF.

The chain combines TRBV5-1 with TRBJ2-5, with TRBD2 identical over 9 bases. J lost 4 bases, V lost 1 base, and 8 bases had no gene match. Germline V CDR1 and CDR2: SGHRS, YFSETQ. The CDR3 runs to 16 residues. This CDR3 is CASSLRASGVRETQYF. In nucleotides, the CDR3 is TGCGCCAGCAGCTTGAGGGCTAGCGGGGTAAGAGAGACCCAGTACTTC.

This clonotype turned up a few times. The chain uses TRBV5-6 and TRBJ2-7; D uncertain. There are 13 residues in the CDR3. V was pared by 4 bases and J by 3 bases, with 11 bases between. Germline CDR1 reads SGHDT; CDR2 reads YYEEEE. DNA of the CDR3: TGTGCCAGCAGCATCGGACGGATCTACGAGCAGTACTTC. Amino acid sequence: CASSIGRIYEQYF.

Many counts were recorded for this clonotype. The rearrangement joins TRBV18 to TRBJ2-3; D gene unclear. Trimming removed 3 bases from V and 2 bases from J, with 12 bases in between. This CDR3 spans 15 amino acids. The V gene's germline CDR1 is KGHSH and CDR2 LQKENI. DNA of the CDR3: TGTGCCAGCTCACCGGACGGACGAATCACAGATACGCAGTATTTT. Amino acids: CASSPDGRITDTQYF.

The chain combines TRBV6-5 with TRBJ1-1; tentatively, D is TRBD1 (5 bases). Germline-derived CDR1 and CDR2 are MNHEY and SVGAGI. V lost 7 bases and J 5 bases, leaving 14 bases between the germline ends. The CDR3 has 13 residues. CDR3 loop: CASIEVGGTEAFF. The CDR3 DNA reads as TGTGCCAGCATTGAAGTTGGGGGAACTGAAGCTTTCTTT.

This clonotype was seen only a few times. The chain links TRBV28 to TRBJ1-5; 8 nucleotides line up with TRBD1. The CDR3 consists of 13 residues. Germline V gene sequence: CDR1 MDHEN, CDR2 SYDVKM. With V trimmed by 8 bases and J by 4 bases, 4 bases remained unmatched. Here the CDR3 reads CASYRGSNQPQHF. The DNA for the CDR3 is TGTGCCAGCTACAGGGGGTCAAATCAGCCCCAGCATTTT.

This clonotype was recorded a few times. CDR3 sequence (DNA): TGTGCCAGCAGCTTGGCCGGGGGTACCGATGAGCAGTTCTTC. Its translation is CASSLAGGTDEQFF. The chain couples TRBV5-6 to TRBJ2-1; a possible D gene is TRBD2 (6 bases). CDR3 length: 14 residues. Germline-derived CDR1 and CDR2 are SGHDT and YYEEEE. V shed 0 bases and J shed 8 bases, with 12 bases lying between them.

At least ten counts were recorded for this clonotype. The gene calls are TRBV20-1 and TRBJ1-1; unclear D gene. The V gene lost 3 bases and the J gene lost 2 bases, with 4 bases spanning the gap. CDR3 length: 11 residues. CDR1 is DFQATT and CDR2 is SNEGSKA in the germline V gene (reference sequence). The CDR3 DNA reads as TGCAGTGCTAGGTCTAACACTGAAGCTTTCTTT. It codes for CSARSNTEAFF.

The chain carries TRBV5-5 and TRBJ2-3, with 7 bases identical to TRBD1. There are 14 residues in the CDR3. CDR1 is SGHKS, CDR2 YYEKEE, per germline (reference sequence). J was trimmed by 1 base and V by 5 bases; bases with no gene match: 4. The CDR3 reads CASSTGERTDTQYF. The CDR3 DNA follows: TGTGCCAGCAGTACAGGGGAACGCACAGATACGCAGTATTTT.

This clonotype was seen many times. The chain combines TRBV4-1 with TRBJ2-5; the D is unclear. The CDR3 has 15 amino acids. V lost 0 bases to trimming and J lost 2 bases, with 10 bases between them. CDR1 and CDR2 (germline): MGHRA, YSYEKL. The CDR3 sequence: CASSQEYSGQETQYF. The CDR3 DNA reads TGCGCCAGCAGCCAAGAATATTCCGGACAAGAGACCCAGTACTTC.

This rearrangement joins TRBV7-6 to TRBJ2-1, with TRBD2 matching over 7 bases. This CDR3 has 17 amino acids. Germline-derived CDR1 and CDR2 are SGHVS and FNYEAQ. V trimming: 1 base; J trimming: 4 bases; junction bases outside the gene matches: 10. The CDR3 DNA is TGTGCCAGCAGCTTAGGGCATGGCGGGGGAAGGTACAATGAGCAGTTCTTC. Amino acids: CASSLGHGGGRYNEQFF.

This clonotype was observed once. The rearrangement joins TRBV4-3 to TRBJ1-3; D is uncertain. Trimming cost V 1 base and J 0 bases, with 7 bases left between them. Per the germline V gene, CDR1 is LGHNA and CDR2 is YSLEER. This CDR3 has 15 residues. The CDR3 DNA follows: TGCGCCAGCAGCCAAGGGGAGGCCTCTGGAAACACCATATATTTT. Translation gives CASSQGEASGNTIYF.